This passage covers 22 T cell receptor beta chains from one sample sequenced in a study of T cell changes during pregnancy in multiple sclerosis. The data were produced by immunoSEQ multiplex PCR, yet TCRdb's version contains in-frame clones alone and is incomplete. In the table there are approximately 88,000 clones, roughly 93% of which are singletons. Sequenced here: peripheral blood, sampled in the third trimester of pregnancy. The source of these receptors is a female donor with multiple sclerosis, enrolled in a pregnancy study.

The DNA for the CDR3 is TGTGCCAGCAGTTTAGTACAGAACAATCAGCCCCAGCATTTT. This codes for CASSLVQNNQPQHF. V and J are TRBV28 and TRBJ1-5; D is undetermined. This CDR3 is 14 amino acids long. Trimming took 2 bases from V and 3 from J, leaving 8 bases between them. CDR1 is MDHEN, CDR2 SYDVKM, per germline.

This chain uses TRBV9 with TRBJ2-1; TRBD2 matches at 10 bases. Germline loops: CDR1 SGDLS, CDR2 YYNGEE. This CDR3 comprises 16 residues. V was clipped by 0 bases and J by 8 bases; unmatched bases: 8. The DNA of the CDR3 is TGTGCCAGCAGCGTAGAGGGAGCGGGAGGGAGGGATGAGCAGTTCTTC. Protein: CASSVEGAGGRDEQFF.

V gene TRBV5-6 combines with J gene TRBJ2-1, with D maybe TRBD2 (6 bases). CDR3 size: 17 residues. Trimming left V 0 bases short and J 5 bases short, with 18 bases between. Germline V gene data show CDR1 as SGHDT and CDR2 as YYEEEE. CDR3 DNA sequence: TGTGCCAGCAGCTTGGGGCCTAGCGTGGGGGGTGACAATGAGCAGTTCTTC. It is translated as CASSLGPSVGGDNEQFF.

The chain is built from TRBV27 and TRBJ1-4; a weak D match, TRBD1 (5 bases). V dropped 5 bases and J dropped 1 base, with 8 bases sitting between them. The CDR3 covers 14 residues. Germline V CDR1 and CDR2: MNHEY, SMNVEV (reference sequence). The CDR3 DNA follows: TGTGCCAGCAGTCGTCAGGGAACTAATGAAAAACTGTTTTTT. Residues: CASSRQGTNEKLFF.

The J gene is TRBJ2-1, the V gene TRBV5-1; possible D gene TRBD2, 6 bases. Germline V gene lookup returns CDR1 SGHRS and CDR2 YFSETQ. The germline V and J ends were trimmed by 3 bases and 10 bases, with 11 bases remaining between them. CDR3 size: 12 residues. CDR3 region: CASSYSDYEQFF. Here the CDR3 DNA reads TGCGCCAGCAGCTACTCGGACTACGAGCAGTTCTTC.

The rearrangement uses TRBV5-4 and TRBJ1-5; tentative D call: TRBD1 (6 bases). CDR1 is SGHNT and CDR2 is YYREEE in the germline V gene (reference sequence). Trimming removed 4 bases from V and 7 bases from J, with 12 bases in between. The CDR3 runs 13 residues. For the CDR3, the DNA is TGTGCCAGCAGCGTGGGGGGCAGCCAGCCCCAGCATTTT. Its protein product is CASSVGGSQPQHF. The entire variable domain, with the rest obtained from reference TRBV5-4 and TRBJ1-5, is as follows: ETGVTQSPTHLIKTRGQQVTLRCSSQSGHNTVSWYQQALGQGPQFIFQYYREEENGRGNFPPRFSGLQFPNYSSELNVNALELDDSALYLCASSVGGSQPQHFGDGTRLSIL.

The chain recombines TRBV6-1 with TRBJ2-7, with no clear D. Germline CDR1 MNHNS, CDR2 SASEGT. V dropped 2 bases and J dropped 3 bases, with 8 bases sitting between them. The CDR3 length is 13 residues. The CDR3 reads CASSETESYEQYF. Written as DNA, the CDR3 is TGTGCCAGCAGTGAAACGGAGAGCTACGAGCAGTACTTC.

V usage is TRBV4-1 and J usage is TRBJ2-5; 10 bases line up with TRBD2. In germline, CDR1 is MGHRA, CDR2 YSYEKL. The CDR3 has 20 amino acids. V dropped 3 bases and J dropped 2; count of bases not matched to a gene: 18. Here the CDR3 DNA reads TGCGCCAGCAGCCAGGGGGAGTGGGGCCCGGGACTAGCGCCTCAAGAGACCCAGTACTTC. This gives the protein CASSQGEWGPGLAPQETQYF.

The CDR3 region is CASSLVSGGSNEQFF. The CDR3 nucleotides are TGTGCCAGCAGCTTAGTGTCGGGTGGGAGCAATGAGCAGTTCTTC. The chain combines TRBV7-8 with TRBJ2-1, with TRBD2 as a possible D gene (5 bases). V was cut by 1 base and J by 6 bases, with 13 bases left in between. The CDR3 covers 15 residues. CDR1 is SGHVS and CDR2 is FQNEAQ in the germline V gene.

With regard to this clone: One end of the junction varies from germline; a read error may be responsible. This chain uses TRBV4-2 with TRBJ1-3, with TRBD1 identical over 8 bases. The CDR3 contains 15 residues. CDR1 LGHNA and CDR2 YNFKEQ come from the germline V gene. CDR3 sequence reads: CASSKEQGDRNTIYF. The CDR3 DNA is TGTGCCAGCAGCAAAGAACAGGGGGATCGAAACACCATATATTTT.

J is TRBJ1-2 and V is TRBV6-5, with TRBD1 matching over 7 bases. Germline V gene data show CDR1 as MNHEY and CDR2 as SVGAGI. The CDR3 has 14 amino acids. V trimming: 2 bases; J trimming: 5 bases; junction bases outside the gene matches: 5. CDR3 region: CASSYGQGGYGYTF. The DNA of the CDR3 is TGTGCCAGCAGTTACGGGCAGGGGGGTTATGGCTACACCTTC.

This rearrangement joins TRBV27 to TRBJ2-7, with 9 bases that match TRBD2. The CDR3 length is 15 residues. Germline assignment: CDR1 MNHEY and CDR2 SMNVEV (reference sequence). The V segment lost 6 bases and the J segment 1 base; nucleotides outside the gene matches: 7. The CDR3 nucleotides are TGTGCCAGCAGCAGGACTAGCGAGCCTTCCTACGAGCAGTACTTC. Translating it yields CASSRTSEPSYEQYF.

The chain is built from TRBV6-6 and TRBJ2-7, with a tentative D call TRBD2 (5 bases). The V gene's germline CDR1 is MNHNY and CDR2 SVGAGI (reference sequence). V gave up 0 bases and J gave up 0 bases, with 12 bases separating them. The CDR3 has 16 residues. In DNA form, the CDR3 reads TGTGCCAGCAGTTACTCCCGGACTGATAGCTCCTACGAGCAGTACTTC. Translation: CASSYSRTDSSYEQYF.

V usage is TRBV29-1 and J usage is TRBJ1-3, with 7 bases fitting TRBD1. There are 15 residues in the CDR3. V was clipped by 5 bases and J by 0 bases; unmatched bases: 7. Germline CDR1 SQVTM, CDR2 ANQGSEA. The CDR3 spells CSVSGQANSGNTIYF. In DNA form, the CDR3 reads TGCAGCGTTAGTGGACAGGCAAACTCTGGAAACACCATATATTTT.

The chain has TRBV5-1 and TRBJ2-3; D is ambiguous. CDR3 length equals 14 residues. The germline V and J ends were trimmed by 0 bases and 1 base, with 6 bases remaining between them. Looked up from germline, CDR1 is SGHRS and CDR2 is YFSETQ. For the CDR3, the DNA is TGCGCCAGCAGCTTGGATCCGGGCACAGATACGCAGTATTTT. It is translated as CASSLDPGTDTQYF. The whole variable domain, filled in from reference TRBV5-1 and TRBJ2-3, reads KAGVTQTPRYLIKTRGQQVTLSCSPISGHRSVSWYQQTPGQGLQFLFEYFSETQRNKGNFPGRFSGRQFSNSRSEMNVSTLELGDSALYLCASSLDPGTDTQYFGPGTRLTVL.

The chain uses TRBV5-8 and TRBJ1-5, with a weak D call TRBD1 (6 bases). Between the trimmed V and J ends, which lost 0 bases and 5 bases, there was a span of 9 bases. CDR3 length: 14 residues. Germline values: CDR1 SGHTS, CDR2 YDEGEE. CDR3: CASSLGTGHQPQHF. The CDR3 DNA sequence: TGTGCCAGCAGCTTGGGAACAGGGCATCAGCCCCAGCATTTT.

V usage is TRBV19 and J usage is TRBJ2-5; 8 bases are a match to TRBD1. This CDR3 is built from 15 residues. CDR1 and CDR2 from the germline V gene are LNHDA and SQIVND (reference sequence). J lost 7 bases, V lost 6 bases, and 13 bases had no gene match. As DNA, the CDR3 is TGTGCCAGTAGAGAAGGACAGGGATCGTCGCTGACCCAGTACTTC. Its translation is CASREGQGSSLTQYF.

This clone was recorded once. One end of the junction fails to match germline, which may point to a read error. V gene TRBV27 combines with J gene TRBJ1-5; D remains unclear. Germline lookup yields CDR1 MNHEY and CDR2 SMNVEV (reference sequence). The CDR3 totals 17 residues. This CDR3 reads CASSLYADERSKQPQHF. The CDR3 DNA reads as TGTGCCAGCAGTTTATACGCCGACGAGAGGAGCAAGCAGCCCCAGCATTTT.

The chain carries TRBV28 and TRBJ2-7; 7 nucleotides line up with TRBD1. The junction had 6 bases not matched to a gene; V was cut back by 7 bases and J by 0 bases. The CDR3 covers 14 residues. Germline V lookup: CDR1 MDHEN, CDR2 SYDVKM. The CDR3: CASNHRGSSYEQYF. The CDR3 region has the DNA TGTGCCAGCAACCACAGGGGAAGCTCCTACGAGCAGTACTTC.

The gene calls are TRBV6-6 and TRBJ2-7; no clear D gene. Germline CDR1 and CDR2: MNHNY and SVGAGI (reference sequence). The CDR3 loop spans 12 amino acids. The V end lost 2 bases, the J end lost 5 bases, and 7 bases lay between the germline ends. CDR3 DNA sequence: TGTGCCAGCAGTTACACGGGTCACGAGCAGTACTTC. Translating gives CASSYTGHEQYF.

J is TRBJ1-2 and V is TRBV7-2; D perhaps matches TRBD1 (5 bases). The CDR3 sequence is 15 residues long. With 5 bases removed from V and 5 bases from J, the gap between germline ends came to 18 bases. Germline V lookup: CDR1 SGHTA, CDR2 FQGNSA. In DNA form, the CDR3 reads TGTGCCAGCAGCCCCAGCATTGGGGGGGGGTATGGCTACACCTTC. Amino acid sequence: CASSPSIGGGYGYTF.

The CDR3 is CASSYGQGGWETQYF. As DNA, the CDR3 is TGTGCCAGCAGCTATGGGCAGGGAGGATGGGAGACCCAGTACTTC. The chain couples TRBV5-5 to TRBJ2-5; tentative D call: TRBD2 (6 bases). The CDR3 has 15 amino acids. The germline V and J ends were trimmed by 3 bases and 5 bases, with 17 bases remaining between them. Per the germline V gene, CDR1 is SGHKS and CDR2 is YYEKEE (reference sequence).